Below are 2 T cell receptor beta chains sequenced from a single sample in a study of shared clonotypes between healthy human individuals. Libraries were prepared by immunoSEQ multiplex PCR; TCRdb keeps only in-frame clonotypes and omits some of them. The table lists some 2.3 million clones, roughly 93% of them singletons, with 0.35% to 0.45% in the top ten. Input material: naive CD4+ T cells from PBMCs. Subset noted: CD45RA+ positively selected. The receptors come from a man younger than 35 in good health. Some clones in this sample may be carry-over from other donors' samples.

On this clone: Within the sample, other DNA sequences also encode this same CDR3. The V call is TRBV9, the J call TRBJ2-6; unclear D gene. The CDR3 runs 13 residues. Germline assignment: CDR1 SGDLS and CDR2 YYNGEE. Trimming cost V 7 bases and J 0 bases, with 5 bases left between them. CDR3 nucleotide sequence: TGTGCCAGCCGTAGCTCTGGGGCCAACGTCCTGACTTTC. Protein product: CASRSSGANVLTF.

The gene calls are TRBV25-1 and TRBJ2-3; TRBD2 matches at 7 bases. Germline CDR1 and CDR2: MGHDK and SYGVNS. V trimming: 3 bases; J trimming: 4 bases; junction bases outside the gene matches: 7. The CDR3 runs 15 residues. The DNA of the CDR3 is TGTGCCAGCAGTGAGGTGCGCGGGGGTCCAGATACGCAGTATTTT. Its translation: CASSEVRGGPDTQYF. The full variable domain, with the rest looked up from reference TRBV25-1 and TRBJ2-3, is EADIYQTPRYLVIGTGKKITLECSQTMGHDKMYWYQQDPGMELHLIHYSYGVNSTEKGDLSSESTVSRIRTEHFPLTLESARPSHTSQYLCASSEVRGGPDTQYFGPGTRLTVL.